A selection of T cell receptor beta chains follows, all from one sample in a study of post-analysis software for immune sequencing data. In TCRdb, the PCR reads were re-called with MiXCR into one record per CDR3 protein. The top ten hold around 5.2% of the sample, which has approximately 250,000 distinct CDR3 sequences, 35% to 45% seen once. The sequenced material came from blood. Receptors were obtained from a girl aged 10-17 years with multiple sclerosis. CDR3s include the opening cysteine and the closing phenylalanine or tryptophan. The D gene is left open where the match is weak. Some rows have no size entry. The others give once, few or many, or a class for an expanded clone.

d_gene: NA
v_gene: TRBV6-2/TRBV6-3
abundance: many
j_gene: TRBJ2-3
CDR3aa: CASTPRDTDTQYF
CDR3nt: TGTGCCAGCACTCCGCGGGACACAGATACGCAGTATTTT

d_gene: TRBD2
v_gene: TRBV10-3
abundance: few
j_gene: TRBJ2-5
CDR3aa: CAISDTSGLEWYF
CDR3nt: TGTGCCATCAGTGATACTAGCGGATTGGAGTGGTACTTC

d_gene: TRBD2
v_gene: TRBV20-1
abundance: NA
j_gene: TRBJ2-1
CDR3aa: CSARDLEREAYNEQFF
CDR3nt: TGCAGTGCTAGAGATCTTGAGCGGGAGGCCTACAATGAGCAGTTCTTC

d_gene: TRBD1
v_gene: TRBV28
abundance: many
j_gene: TRBJ2-3
CDR3aa: CASGVGTGSTDTQYF
CDR3nt: TGTGCCAGCGGCGTCGGGACAGGGAGCACAGATACGCAGTATTTT

d_gene: TRBD1
v_gene: TRBV5-1
abundance: many
j_gene: TRBJ2-5
CDR3aa: CASSLWGQGSLQETQYF
CDR3nt: TGCGCCAGCAGCTTGTGGGGACAGGGGAGCCTCCAAGAGACCCAGTACTTC

d_gene: NA
v_gene: TRBV3-1
abundance: NA
j_gene: TRBJ1-1
CDR3aa: CASSQARGRVAFF
CDR3nt: TGTGCCAGCAGCCAAGCTAGGGGCAGGGTAGCTTTCTTT

d_gene: TRBD1
v_gene: TRBV20-1
abundance: NA
j_gene: TRBJ1-5
CDR3aa: CSASLQGANQPLHF
CDR3nt: TGCAGTGCTAGCTTGCAGGGGGCCAATCAGCCCCTGCATTTT

d_gene: NA
v_gene: TRBV10-2
abundance: NA
j_gene: TRBJ2-3
CDR3aa: CASSESAASSTDTQYF
CDR3nt: TGCGCCAGCAGTGAGTCCGCGGCTAGCAGCACAGATACGCAGTATTTT

d_gene: NA
v_gene: TRBV5-1
abundance: NA
j_gene: TRBJ2-3
CDR3aa: CASSIRDKMNTQYF
CDR3nt: TGCGCCAGCAGCATTCGGGATAAAATGAATACGCAGTATTTT

d_gene: NA
v_gene: TRBV29-1
abundance: few
j_gene: TRBJ2-7
CDR3aa: CSVEGGVGYEQYF
CDR3nt: TGCAGCGTTGAAGGCGGGGTTGGCTACGAGCAGTACTTC

d_gene: TRBD1
v_gene: TRBV3-1
abundance: many
j_gene: TRBJ1-6
CDR3aa: CASSQVPLTPSGQNNSPLHF
CDR3nt: TGTGCCAGCAGCCAAGTACCTCTTACCCCTTCGGGACAGAATAATTCACCCCTCCACTTT

d_gene: NA
v_gene: TRBV15
abundance: NA
j_gene: TRBJ1-1
CDR3aa: CATSSWGPNTEAFF
CDR3nt: TGTGCCACCAGCAGCTGGGGCCCGAACACTGAAGCTTTCTTT

d_gene: TRBD2
v_gene: TRBV25-1
abundance: many
j_gene: TRBJ2-1
CDR3aa: CASRRGTDYNEQFF
CDR3nt: TGTGCCAGCCGGCGGGGGACCGACTACAATGAGCAGTTCTTC

d_gene: TRBD2
v_gene: TRBV10-3
abundance: many
j_gene: TRBJ2-3
CDR3aa: CAISELAGAPTDTQYF
CDR3nt: TGTGCCATCAGTGAGCTAGCGGGAGCACCCACAGATACGCAGTATTTT

d_gene: NA
v_gene: TRBV7-9
abundance: once
j_gene: TRBJ1-1
CDR3aa: CASSSRQARGEAFF
CDR3nt: TGTGCCAGCAGTTCCAGACAGGCTAGGGGTGAAGCTTTCTTT

d_gene: NA
v_gene: TRBV12-3/TRBV12-4
abundance: NA
j_gene: TRBJ2-3
CDR3aa: CASKLPTDTQYF
CDR3nt: TGTGCCAGCAAACTGCCCACAGATACGCAGTATTTT

d_gene: NA
v_gene: TRBV3-1
abundance: few
j_gene: TRBJ2-6
CDR3aa: CASSSWSGANVLTF
CDR3nt: TGTGCCAGCAGTTCCTGGTCTGGGGCCAACGTCCTGACTTTC

d_gene: TRBD2
v_gene: TRBV10-3
abundance: once
j_gene: TRBJ2-1
CDR3aa: CAISAASGSSYNEQFF
CDR3nt: TGTGCCATCAGTGCGGCTAGCGGGAGCTCCTACAATGAGCAGTTCTTC

d_gene: NA
v_gene: TRBV11-2
abundance: few
j_gene: TRBJ1-1
CDR3aa: CASSHVRASMNTEAFF
CDR3nt: TGTGCCAGCAGCCATGTCAGGGCATCCATGAACACTGAAGCTTTCTTT

d_gene: NA
v_gene: TRBV7-9
abundance: NA
j_gene: TRBJ1-1
CDR3aa: CASSFLNLVGMNTEAFF
CDR3nt: TGTGCCAGCAGCTTCCTGAATCTTGTAGGCATGAACACTGAAGCTTTCTTT

d_gene: NA
v_gene: TRBV7-2
abundance: NA
j_gene: TRBJ2-7
CDR3aa: CASSPGGRDYEQYF
CDR3nt: TGTGCCAGCAGCCCGGGGGGCAGGGACTACGAGCAGTACTTC

d_gene: TRBD1
v_gene: TRBV28
abundance: NA
j_gene: TRBJ2-7
CDR3aa: CASRLPGQGTYEQYF
CDR3nt: TGTGCCAGCAGACTTCCGGGACAGGGTACCTACGAGCAGTACTTC

d_gene: NA
v_gene: TRBV20-1
abundance: many
j_gene: TRBJ1-2
CDR3aa: CSAAQGGYGYTF
CDR3nt: TGCAGTGCTGCCCAGGGAGGCTATGGCTACACCTTC

d_gene: NA
v_gene: TRBV12-3/TRBV12-4
abundance: few
j_gene: TRBJ1-5
CDR3aa: CASSLGEGNQPQHF
CDR3nt: TGTGCCAGCAGTTTGGGGGAGGGCAATCAGCCCCAGCATTTT

d_gene: TRBD1
v_gene: TRBV9
abundance: NA
j_gene: TRBJ1-2
CDR3aa: CADSGGTGARHGYTF
CDR3nt: TGTGCCGACAGCGGAGGGACAGGGGCTCGTCATGGCTACACCTTC

d_gene: NA
v_gene: TRBV6-5
abundance: many
j_gene: TRBJ2-5
CDR3aa: CASSYSGGRLLIETQYF
CDR3nt: TGTGCCAGCAGTTACTCGGGGGGCAGACTATTGATCGAGACCCAGTACTTC

d_gene: NA
v_gene: TRBV4-1
abundance: many
j_gene: TRBJ2-1
CDR3aa: CASSRQDNYNEQFF
CDR3nt: TGCGCCAGCAGCCGACAGGACAACTACAATGAGCAGTTCTTC

d_gene: NA
v_gene: TRBV3-1
abundance: few
j_gene: TRBJ1-2
CDR3aa: CAGSHSDHKANYGYTF
CDR3nt: TGTGCCGGCAGCCATTCGGACCACAAAGCTAACTATGGCTACACCTTC

d_gene: NA
v_gene: TRBV5-1
abundance: once
j_gene: TRBJ2-5
CDR3aa: CASSPVDFRETQYF
CDR3nt: TGCGCCAGCAGCCCCGTGGACTTCAGGGAGACCCAGTACTTC

d_gene: NA
v_gene: TRBV5-1
abundance: many
j_gene: TRBJ2-1
CDR3aa: CASSLDGSYEQFF
CDR3nt: TGCGCCAGCAGCTTGGATGGGAGCTATGAGCAGTTCTTC

d_gene: TRBD2
v_gene: TRBV20-1
abundance: many
j_gene: TRBJ2-5
CDR3aa: CSASSPASGNQETQYF
CDR3nt: TGCAGTGCCAGCAGCCCCGCTAGCGGGAACCAAGAGACCCAGTACTTC

d_gene: TRBD2
v_gene: TRBV5-6
abundance: NA
j_gene: TRBJ2-7
CDR3aa: CASSLGLAGAYYNEQYF
CDR3nt: TGTGCCAGCAGCTTAGGACTAGCGGGAGCATACTACAATGAGCAGTACTTC

d_gene: NA
v_gene: TRBV30
abundance: NA
j_gene: TRBJ1-6
CDR3aa: CAWRDTGGPLHF
CDR3nt: TGTGCCTGGAGGGACACCGGGGGTCCCCTCCACTTT

d_gene: NA
v_gene: TRBV7-3
abundance: many
j_gene: TRBJ2-5
CDR3aa: CASSLELKETQYF
CDR3nt: TGTGCCAGCAGCTTAGAGTTAAAGGAGACCCAGTACTTC

d_gene: NA
v_gene: TRBV11-2
abundance: medium-sized
j_gene: TRBJ2-3
CDR3aa: CASSFMMTADTQYF
CDR3nt: TGTGCCAGCAGCTTCATGATGACGGCAGATACGCAGTATTTT

d_gene: NA
v_gene: TRBV28
abundance: NA
j_gene: TRBJ2-5
CDR3aa: CASSFVVQETQYF
CDR3nt: TGTGCCAGCAGTTTTGTCGTCCAAGAGACCCAGTACTTC

d_gene: NA
v_gene: TRBV20-1
abundance: NA
j_gene: TRBJ2-7
CDR3aa: CSARDFLPDYEQYF
CDR3nt: TGCAGTGCTAGGGACTTTCTGCCCGATTACGAGCAGTACTTC

d_gene: TRBD1
v_gene: TRBV15
abundance: many
j_gene: TRBJ2-3
CDR3aa: CATSRSRGGSRDTQYF
CDR3nt: TGTGCCACCAGCAGATCTAGAGGGGGCTCGAGAGATACGCAGTATTTT

d_gene: TRBD1
v_gene: TRBV18
abundance: NA
j_gene: TRBJ2-7
CDR3aa: CASSSTDRAYEQYF
CDR3nt: TGTGCCAGCTCATCCACGGACAGGGCCTACGAGCAGTACTTC

d_gene: NA
v_gene: TRBV4-2
abundance: NA
j_gene: TRBJ2-1
CDR3aa: CASSQGDQGLNSYNEQFF
CDR3nt: TGTGCCAGCAGCCAAGGTGACCAGGGGCTCAACTCCTACAATGAGCAGTTCTTC

d_gene: TRBD2
v_gene: TRBV11-2
abundance: many
j_gene: TRBJ2-1
CDR3aa: CASSFLAGGPDEQFF
CDR3nt: TGTGCCAGCAGCTTCCTAGCGGGGGGGCCAGATGAGCAGTTCTTC

d_gene: NA
v_gene: TRBV18
abundance: few
j_gene: TRBJ1-4
CDR3aa: CASSGTDNEKLFF
CDR3nt: TGTGCCAGCTCAGGGACGGATAATGAAAAACTGTTTTTT

d_gene: NA
v_gene: TRBV3-1
abundance: NA
j_gene: TRBJ2-3
CDR3aa: CASSREGGTDTQYF
CDR3nt: TGTGCCAGCAGCCGCGAGGGAGGCACAGATACGCAGTATTTT

d_gene: NA
v_gene: TRBV29-1
abundance: many
j_gene: TRBJ2-1
CDR3aa: CSVGWTIYNEQFF
CDR3nt: TGCAGCGTTGGATGGACGATCTACAATGAGCAGTTCTTC

d_gene: NA
v_gene: TRBV18
abundance: many
j_gene: TRBJ2-5
CDR3aa: CASSPREETQYF
CDR3nt: TGTGCCAGCTCACCACGCGAGGAGACCCAGTACTTC

d_gene: NA
v_gene: TRBV12-3/TRBV12-4
abundance: many
j_gene: TRBJ1-2
CDR3aa: CASSFEAGAHYGYTF
CDR3nt: TGTGCCAGCAGTTTTGAGGCAGGAGCCCATTATGGCTACACCTTC

d_gene: NA
v_gene: TRBV12-3/TRBV12-4
abundance: few
j_gene: TRBJ2-2
CDR3aa: CASSFLAAGELFF
CDR3nt: TGTGCCAGCAGTTTTTTGGCCGCCGGGGAGCTGTTTTTT

d_gene: NA
v_gene: TRBV20-1
abundance: many
j_gene: TRBJ2-1
CDR3aa: CSAYNRRSYNEQFF
CDR3nt: TGCAGTGCTTATAATCGCCGATCCTACAATGAGCAGTTCTTC

d_gene: NA
v_gene: TRBV5-1
abundance: NA
j_gene: TRBJ2-1
CDR3aa: CASSLEVVGEGNEQFF
CDR3nt: TGCGCCAGCAGCTTGGAGGTGGTGGGAGAGGGCAATGAGCAGTTCTTC

d_gene: NA
v_gene: TRBV29-1
abundance: NA
j_gene: TRBJ1-6
CDR3aa: CSAQERGYNSPLHF
CDR3nt: TGCAGCGCCCAGGAACGAGGGTATAATTCACCCCTCCACTTT

d_gene: TRBD2
v_gene: TRBV6-6
abundance: few
j_gene: TRBJ2-3
CDR3aa: CASSPLLAGGQDTQYF
CDR3nt: TGTGCCAGCAGTCCCCTTCTAGCGGGGGGCCAAGATACGCAGTATTTT

d_gene: NA
v_gene: TRBV28
abundance: many
j_gene: TRBJ2-1
CDR3aa: CASISTGLTYNEQFF
CDR3nt: TGTGCCAGCATTTCCACGGGACTTACCTACAATGAGCAGTTCTTC

d_gene: NA
v_gene: TRBV12-3/TRBV12-4
abundance: NA
j_gene: TRBJ1-2
CDR3aa: CASSTPPGRHYGYTF
CDR3nt: TGTGCCAGCAGCACACCCCCGGGACGGCACTATGGCTACACCTTC